Detailed here is one TCR beta chain. Its antigen is not known. BIOMED2 TRB-A/B primer pools were used in multiplex TRB PCR. TCRdb passed the multiplex PCR reads through MiXCR, listing each CDR3 protein once. Altogether 14,000 or so distinct CDR3 sequences are present, approximately 28% being singletons, with the ten largest covering 6.5% to 7%. The CDR3 totals 15 residues. V was cut by 4 bases and J by 4 bases, with 10 bases left in between. The germline CDR1 and CDR2 sequences are KGHDR and SFDVKD. These data originate in a study of T and B cells in COVID-19 patients. Study information: Recovered patients mostly had mild to moderate COVID-19 managed as outpatients. About 90% of the roughly 20 active-infection patients had comorbidities associated with unfavorable COVID-19 outcome. Critical illness requiring mechanical ventilation or extracorporeal membrane oxygenation affected three fifths of the roughly 20 active-infection patients.

Whole-study findings and limits: Patients with COVID-19 reportedly showed strongly skewed T cell receptor beta variable and joining gene usage.

Each TRB amplification used roughly 250-550 ng of genomic DNA from blood. The receptor was derived from a human donor who had recovered from COVID-19. Sequenced: blood. The gene calls are TRBV24-1 and TRBJ2-6, with D possibly TRBD1 on 6 matching bases. CDR3 in amino acids: CATSDSGVGANVLTF. The CDR3 DNA is TGTGCCACCAGTGACTCAGGGGTCGGGGCCAACGTCCTGACTTTC.